Following are 10 T cell receptor beta chains from one sample sequenced in a study of cytomegalovirus exposure and HLA in healthy donors. Both 60 Vbeta primers and 13 Jbeta primers went into the PCR. TCRdb keeps only in-frame clones here, not all; method: immunoSEQ multiplex PCR. This table has about 36,000 clones, 60% to 80% appearing once. Sample: PBMCs. The receptors shown here come from a man younger than 45 in good health and CMV-seronegative.

The sample holds a few counts of this clone. The chain couples TRBV4-1 to TRBJ2-5; TRBD1 aligns across 10 bases. V lost 3 bases to trimming and J lost 5 bases; unmatched junction nucleotides: 6. CDR3 length: 15 amino acids. CDR1 and CDR2 from the germline V gene are MGHRA and YSYEKL. In nucleotides, the CDR3 is TGCGCCAGCAGCCACCCGGGACAGGGGAGGGAGACCCAGTACTTC. The encoded protein is CASSHPGQGRETQYF.

The gene calls are TRBV28 and TRBJ2-7; 7 bases are shared with TRBD1. The germline CDR1 and CDR2 sequences are MDHEN and SYDVKM. The V gene end was trimmed by 5 bases and the J gene end by 6 bases; junction bases not matched to a gene: 10. This CDR3 comprises 14 residues. CDR3 nucleotides: TGTGCCAGCAGTACGCCGGGACAGAGGGGCGAGCAGTACTTC. The encoded protein is CASSTPGQRGEQYF.

J is TRBJ2-3 and V is TRBV6-1; the match to TRBD1 covers 7 bases. This CDR3 is built from 14 residues. V lost 6 bases to trimming and J lost 4 bases; unmatched junction nucleotides: 7. Germline CDR1 is MNHNS and CDR2 is SASEGT. The CDR3 DNA sequence: TGTGCCAGCAGAGCAGACAGGGCCCCAGATACGCAGTATTTT. Its protein is CASRADRAPDTQYF.

The V call is TRBV6-7, the J call TRBJ1-6, with D perhaps TRBD1 (6 bases). TRBV6-7 is classed as an ORF, of uncertain function. Trimming shortened V by 6 bases and J by 0 bases, and 12 bases separated the two germline ends. The CDR3 loop spans 16 amino acids. CDR3 residues: CASRNRESSYNSPLHF. The CDR3 bases are TGTGCCAGCAGAAACAGGGAGAGCTCCTATAATTCACCCCTCCACTTT.

The gene calls are TRBV7-2 and TRBJ2-3; 11 bases fit TRBD2. CDR1 is SGHTA and CDR2 is FQGNSA in the germline V gene. The CDR3 spans 18 residues. Germline trimming cut 2 bases from V and 2 bases from J; bases unmatched to any gene: 9. The CDR3 reads CASSLLTLAGGYTDTQYF. The CDR3 bases are TGTGCCAGCAGCTTACTCACTCTAGCGGGGGGTTACACAGATACGCAGTATTTT.

The genes are TRBV29-1 and TRBJ1-1; 7 nucleotides agree with TRBD1. The CDR3 has 13 residues. J lost 0 bases, V lost 6 bases, and 4 bases had no gene match. Germline CDR1 SQVTM, CDR2 ANQGSEA. This CDR3 is CSVNRGLNTEAFF. For the CDR3, the DNA is TGCAGCGTGAACAGGGGATTGAACACTGAAGCTTTCTTT. Variable domain in full (rest from reference TRBV29-1 and TRBJ1-1): SAVISQKPSRDICQRGTSLTIQCQVDSQVTMMFWYRQQPGQSLTLIATANQGSEATYESGFVIDKFPISRPNLTFSTLTVSNMSPEDSSIYLCSVNRGLNTEAFFGQGTRLTVV.

V and J are TRBV29-1 and TRBJ1-5, with a possible D match to TRBD1 (5 bases). The germline V gene has CDR1 SQVTM and CDR2 ANQGSEA. V shed 4 bases and J shed 5 bases, with 12 bases lying between them. This CDR3 has 13 residues. CDR3 nucleotides: TGCAGCGTTGGGCAGGGTGGCGATCAGCCCCAGCATTTT. It codes for CSVGQGGDQPQHF.

This chain links TRBV5-1 with TRBJ1-2; 8 nucleotides align to TRBD1. Germline loops: CDR1 SGHRS, CDR2 YFSETQ. This CDR3 is 14 amino acids long. Losses at the gene ends were 7 bases for V and 5 bases for J; bases not matched to a gene: 10. The CDR3 protein is CASQLMTGEYGYTF. In DNA form, the CDR3 reads TGCGCCAGCCAGCTCATGACAGGGGAGTATGGCTACACCTTC.

This clone occurred a few times. The chain links TRBV11-2 to TRBJ1-4; 7 bases match TRBD1. The length of the CDR3 is 16 residues. Per germline, CDR1 SGHAT and CDR2 FQNNGV. The J segment lost 2 bases and the V segment lost 3 bases, leaving 6 bases of the junction unmatched. This chain's CDR3 is CASSFGQDETNEKLFF. CDR3 in DNA: TGTGCCAGCAGCTTCGGACAGGATGAGACTAATGAAAAACTGTTTTTT.

This clone occurred once. The V gene is TRBV4-1, the J gene TRBJ2-4, with TRBD1 matching 7 bases. The germline gives CDR1 MGHRA, CDR2 YSYEKL. V lost 1 base to trimming and J lost 5 bases; unmatched junction nucleotides: 11. This CDR3 has 17 amino acids. CDR3 in amino acids: CASSQGGMTGNQNIQYF. The CDR3 bases are TGCGCCAGCAGCCAAGGTGGGATGACAGGGAACCAAAACATTCAGTACTTC.